Described below is a single T cell receptor beta chain sequence and its context. This specimen comes from a study of control samples from healthy donors and cancer patients. Germline CDR1 LNHDA, CDR2 SQIVND (reference sequence). Between the trimmed V and J ends, which lost 3 bases and 4 bases, there was a span of 6 bases. The CDR3 has 13 amino acids. Here immunoSEQ multiplex PCR was the method, and the copy in TCRdb shows in-frame clones only, minus some. The repertoire holds some 71,000 clones, with 90% as singletons. Material: PBMCs. The receptor comes from a woman aged 45 to 65 with colorectal cancer. The V gene is TRBV19, the J gene TRBJ1-4, with no clear D. In nucleotides, the CDR3 is TGTGCCAGTAGTATCCAGGATAATGAAAAACTGTTTTTT. This sequence encodes CASSIQDNEKLFF.